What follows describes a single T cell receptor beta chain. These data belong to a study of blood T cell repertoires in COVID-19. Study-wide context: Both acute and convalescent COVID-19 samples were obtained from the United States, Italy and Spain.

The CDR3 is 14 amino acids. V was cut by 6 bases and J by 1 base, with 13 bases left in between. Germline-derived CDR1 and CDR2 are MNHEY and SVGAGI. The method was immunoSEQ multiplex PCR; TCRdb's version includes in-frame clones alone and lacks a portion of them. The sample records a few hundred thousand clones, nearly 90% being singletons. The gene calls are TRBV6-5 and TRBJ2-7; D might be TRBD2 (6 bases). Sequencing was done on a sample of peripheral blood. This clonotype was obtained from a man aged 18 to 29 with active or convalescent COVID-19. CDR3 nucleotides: TGTGCCAGCAGGCGGGACGTCTTATCCTACGAGCAGTACTTC. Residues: CASRRDVLSYEQYF.